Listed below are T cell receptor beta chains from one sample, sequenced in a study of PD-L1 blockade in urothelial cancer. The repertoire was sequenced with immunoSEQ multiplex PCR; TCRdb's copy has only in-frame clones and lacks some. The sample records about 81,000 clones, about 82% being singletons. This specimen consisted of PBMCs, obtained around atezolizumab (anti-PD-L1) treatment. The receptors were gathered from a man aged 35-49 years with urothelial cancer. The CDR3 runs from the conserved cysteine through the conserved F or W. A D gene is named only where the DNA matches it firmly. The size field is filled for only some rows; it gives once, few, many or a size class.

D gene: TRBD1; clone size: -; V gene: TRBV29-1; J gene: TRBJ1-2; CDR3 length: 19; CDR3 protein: CSVEGWDREVVPGNYGYTF; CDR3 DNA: TGCAGCGTTGAGGGATGGGACAGGGAGGTAGTACCCGGTAACTATGGCTACACCTTC
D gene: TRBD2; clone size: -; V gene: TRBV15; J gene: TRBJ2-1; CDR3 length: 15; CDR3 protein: CATSYRREGYNEQFF; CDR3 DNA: TGTGCCACCAGCTATCGGCGGGAGGGCTACAATGAGCAGTTCTTC
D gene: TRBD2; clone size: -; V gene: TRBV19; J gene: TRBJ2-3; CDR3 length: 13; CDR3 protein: CANPSGYTDTQYF; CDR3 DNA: TGTGCCAATCCTAGCGGATACACAGATACGCAGTATTTT
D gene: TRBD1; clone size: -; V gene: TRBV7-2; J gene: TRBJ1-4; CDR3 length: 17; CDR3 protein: CASSITGTGRPSEKLFF; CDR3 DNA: TGTGCCAGCAGCATAACCGGGACAGGGCGCCCCTCTGAAAAACTGTTTTTT
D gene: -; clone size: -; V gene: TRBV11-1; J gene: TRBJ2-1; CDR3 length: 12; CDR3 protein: CASSPLGNEQFF; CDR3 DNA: TGTGCCAGCAGCCCACTAGGAAATGAGCAGTTCTTC
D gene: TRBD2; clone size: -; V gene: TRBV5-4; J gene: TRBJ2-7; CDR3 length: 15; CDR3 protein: CASSSTSGPPYEQYF; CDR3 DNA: TGTGCCAGCAGCTCTACTAGCGGACCCCCCTACGAGCAGTACTTC
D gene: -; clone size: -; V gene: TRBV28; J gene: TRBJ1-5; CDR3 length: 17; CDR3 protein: CASSLGQAPHSGQPQHF; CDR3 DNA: TGTGCCAGCAGTTTAGGGCAGGCTCCCCATAGTGGTCAGCCCCAGCATTTT
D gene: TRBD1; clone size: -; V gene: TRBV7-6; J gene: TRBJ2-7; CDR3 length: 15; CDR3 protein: CASSPGQILSYEQYF; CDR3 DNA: TGTGCCAGCAGCCCGGGACAGATCCTCTCCTACGAGCAGTACTTC
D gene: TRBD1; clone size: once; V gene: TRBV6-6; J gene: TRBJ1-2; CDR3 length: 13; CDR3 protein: CAAGRTGDYGYTF; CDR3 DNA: TGTGCCGCCGGGCGGACAGGGGACTATGGCTACACCTTC
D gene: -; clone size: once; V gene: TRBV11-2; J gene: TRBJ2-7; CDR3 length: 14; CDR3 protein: CASSFARDRLEQYF; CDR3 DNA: TGTGCCAGCAGCTTCGCCAGAGACAGGCTCGAGCAGTACTTC
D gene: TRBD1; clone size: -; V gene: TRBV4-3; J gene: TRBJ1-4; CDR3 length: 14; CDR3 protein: CASSPTGTVEKLFF; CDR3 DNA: TGCGCCAGCAGCCCTACTGGGACAGTCGAAAAACTGTTTTTT
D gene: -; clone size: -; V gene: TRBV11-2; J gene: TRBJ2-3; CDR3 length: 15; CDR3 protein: CASSLGSDYTDTQYF; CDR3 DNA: TGTGCCAGCAGCTTAGGCAGCGACTACACAGATACGCAGTATTTT
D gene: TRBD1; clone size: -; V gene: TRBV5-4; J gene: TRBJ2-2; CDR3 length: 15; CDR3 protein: CASSHTGVKGGELFF; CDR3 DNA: TGTGCCAGCAGCCACACAGGGGTGAAAGGCGGGGAGCTGTTTTTT
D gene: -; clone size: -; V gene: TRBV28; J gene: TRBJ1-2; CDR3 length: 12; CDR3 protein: CASMGRNYGYTF; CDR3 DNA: TGTGCCAGCATGGGGCGCAACTATGGCTACACCTTC
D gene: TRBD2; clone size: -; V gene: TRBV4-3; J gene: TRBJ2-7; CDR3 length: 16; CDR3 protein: CASSFAWGTSSDEQYF; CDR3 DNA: TGCGCCAGCAGCTTCGCTTGGGGGACTAGCAGCGACGAGCAGTACTTC
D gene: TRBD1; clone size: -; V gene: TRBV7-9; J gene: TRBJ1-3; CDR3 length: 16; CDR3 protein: CASSRQGRVSGNTIYF; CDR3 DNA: TGTGCCAGCAGCCGACAGGGCAGGGTCTCTGGAAACACCATATATTTT
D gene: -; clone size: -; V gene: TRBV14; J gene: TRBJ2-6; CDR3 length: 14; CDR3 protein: CASSRRSGANVLTF; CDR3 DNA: TGTGCCAGCAGCCGGAGGTCTGGGGCCAACGTCCTGACTTTC
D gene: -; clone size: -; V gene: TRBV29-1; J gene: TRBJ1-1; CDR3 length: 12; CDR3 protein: CSGRQVNTEAFF; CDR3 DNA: TGCAGCGGAAGACAAGTGAACACTGAAGCTTTCTTT
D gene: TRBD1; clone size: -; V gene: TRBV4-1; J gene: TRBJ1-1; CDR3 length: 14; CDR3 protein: CASSWGTGTTEAFF; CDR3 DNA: TGCGCCAGCAGCTGGGGGACAGGTACCACTGAAGCTTTCTTT
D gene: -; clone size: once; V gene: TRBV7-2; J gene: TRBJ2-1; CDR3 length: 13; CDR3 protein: CASSLKGINEQFF; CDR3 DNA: TGTGCCAGCAGCTTAAAGGGGATCAATGAGCAGTTCTTC
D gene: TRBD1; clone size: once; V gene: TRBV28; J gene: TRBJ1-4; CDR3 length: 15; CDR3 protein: CASSFDRVGDEKLFF; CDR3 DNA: TGTGCCAGCAGTTTCGACAGGGTAGGAGATGAAAAACTGTTTTTT
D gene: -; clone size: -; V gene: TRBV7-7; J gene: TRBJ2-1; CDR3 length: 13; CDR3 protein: CASSRGAYNEQFF; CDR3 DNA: TGTGCTAGCTCCCGAGGAGCCTACAATGAGCAGTTCTTC
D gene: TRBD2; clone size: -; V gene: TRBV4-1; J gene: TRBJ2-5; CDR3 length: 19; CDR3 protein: CASSQEGRASGRVRGTQYF; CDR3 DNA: TGCGCCAGCAGCCAAGAGGGAAGGGCTAGCGGGAGGGTCCGGGGGACCCAGTACTTC
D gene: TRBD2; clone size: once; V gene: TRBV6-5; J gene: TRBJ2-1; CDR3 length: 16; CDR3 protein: CASSYKGTSDWHEQFF; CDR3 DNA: TGTGCCAGCAGTTACAAGGGGACTAGCGATTGGCATGAGCAGTTCTTC
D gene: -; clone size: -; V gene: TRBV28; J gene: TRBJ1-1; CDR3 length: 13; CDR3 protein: CASSLEQNTEAFF; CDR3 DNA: TGTGCCAGCAGTTTAGAACAGAACACTGAAGCTTTCTTT
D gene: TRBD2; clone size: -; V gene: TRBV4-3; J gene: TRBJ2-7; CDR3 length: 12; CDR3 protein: CASSQDQRECDF; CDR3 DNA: TGCGCCAGCAGCCAAGATCAGCGGGAGTGTGACTTC
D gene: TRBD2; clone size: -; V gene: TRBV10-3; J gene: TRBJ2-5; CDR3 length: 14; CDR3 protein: CAIGAGVGGETQYF; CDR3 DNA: TGTGCCATCGGTGCGGGAGTGGGGGGAGAGACCCAGTACTTC
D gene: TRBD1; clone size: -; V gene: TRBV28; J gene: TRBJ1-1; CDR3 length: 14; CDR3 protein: CASQPGQGFVEAFF; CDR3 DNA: TGTGCCAGCCAACCGGGACAGGGATTCGTTGAAGCTTTCTTT
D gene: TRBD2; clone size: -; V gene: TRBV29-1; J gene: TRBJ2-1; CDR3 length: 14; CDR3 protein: CSGISGDLYNEQFF; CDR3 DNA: TGCAGCGGGATTAGCGGGGATCTCTACAATGAGCAGTTCTTC
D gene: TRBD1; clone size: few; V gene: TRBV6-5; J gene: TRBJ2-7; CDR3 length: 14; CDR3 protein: CASRQGSSSYEQYF; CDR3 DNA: TGTGCCAGCAGACAGGGGTCGTCTTCCTACGAGCAGTACTTC
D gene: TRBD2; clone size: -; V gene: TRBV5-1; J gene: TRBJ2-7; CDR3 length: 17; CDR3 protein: CASSLTLRSGRLYEQYF; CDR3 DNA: TGCGCCAGCAGCTTGACCCTGCGTAGCGGGAGATTGTACGAGCAGTACTTC
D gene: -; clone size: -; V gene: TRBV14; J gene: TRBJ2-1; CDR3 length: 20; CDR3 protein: CASSQENFLARVRSYNEQFF; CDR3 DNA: TGTGCCAGCAGCCAAGAAAACTTCCTAGCTAGGGTGAGGTCCTACAATGAGCAGTTCTTC
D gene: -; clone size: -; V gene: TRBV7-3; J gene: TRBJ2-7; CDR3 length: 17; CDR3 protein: CASSLMSKAGALHEQYF; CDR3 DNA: TGTGCCAGCAGCTTAATGAGTAAAGCAGGGGCCCTTCACGAGCAGTACTTC
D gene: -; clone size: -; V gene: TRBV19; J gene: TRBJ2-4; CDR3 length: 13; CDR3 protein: CASLSTTSNIQYF; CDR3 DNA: TGTGCCAGTCTTTCCACAACCTCAAACATTCAGTACTTC
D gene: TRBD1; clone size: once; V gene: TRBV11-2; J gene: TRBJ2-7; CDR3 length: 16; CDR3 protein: CASSLNGQGFGYEQYF; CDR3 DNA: TGTGCCAGCAGCTTGAACGGACAGGGATTCGGCTACGAGCAGTACTTC
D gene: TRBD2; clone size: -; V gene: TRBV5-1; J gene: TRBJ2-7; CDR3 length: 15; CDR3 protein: CASSLAEAGAYEQYF; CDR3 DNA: TGCGCCAGCAGCTTGGCCGAAGCGGGAGCATACGAGCAGTACTTC
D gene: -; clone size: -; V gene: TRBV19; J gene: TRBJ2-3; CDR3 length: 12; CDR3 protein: CASSGGGSPQYF; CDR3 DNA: TGTGCCAGTAGTGGGGGCGGGAGCCCGCAGTATTTT
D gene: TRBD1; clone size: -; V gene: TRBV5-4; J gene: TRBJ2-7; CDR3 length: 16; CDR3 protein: CASSSPGTGSTYEQYF; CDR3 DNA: TGTGCCAGCAGCTCCCCCGGGACAGGGTCTACCTACGAGCAGTACTTC
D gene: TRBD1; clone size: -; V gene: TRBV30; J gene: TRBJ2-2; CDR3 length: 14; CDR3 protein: CAWRETGDTGELFF; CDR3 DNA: TGTGCCTGGAGGGAGACAGGGGACACCGGGGAGCTGTTTTTT
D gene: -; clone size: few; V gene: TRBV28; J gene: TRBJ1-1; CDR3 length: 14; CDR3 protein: CASSLEGSNTEAFF; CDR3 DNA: TGTGCCAGCAGTTTGGAGGGATCGAACACTGAAGCTTTCTTT
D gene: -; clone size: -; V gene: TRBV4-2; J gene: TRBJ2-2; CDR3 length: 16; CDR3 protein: CASSHPLAGGSGELFF; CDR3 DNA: TGTGCCAGCAGCCATCCATTGGCCGGAGGCAGCGGGGAGCTGTTTTTT
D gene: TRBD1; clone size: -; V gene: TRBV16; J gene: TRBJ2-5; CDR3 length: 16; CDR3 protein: CASSRKEQGARETQYF; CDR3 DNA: TGTGCCAGCAGCCGAAAGGAACAGGGGGCTCGAGAGACCCAGTACTTC
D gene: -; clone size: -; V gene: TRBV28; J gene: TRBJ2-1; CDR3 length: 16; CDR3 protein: CASSLYGSGSYNEQFF; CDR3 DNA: TGTGCCAGCAGTTTGTACGGGAGTGGGTCCTACAATGAGCAGTTCTTC
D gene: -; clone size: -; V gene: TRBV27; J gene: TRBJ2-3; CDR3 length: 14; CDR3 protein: CASSLELSTDTQYF; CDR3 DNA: TGTGCCAGCAGTCTCGAACTCAGCACAGATACGCAGTATTTT
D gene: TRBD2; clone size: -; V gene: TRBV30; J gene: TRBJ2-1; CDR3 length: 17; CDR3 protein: CAWSPPSLAGVGNEQFF; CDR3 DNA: TGTGCCTGGAGTCCCCCGTCACTAGCGGGAGTTGGTAATGAGCAGTTCTTC
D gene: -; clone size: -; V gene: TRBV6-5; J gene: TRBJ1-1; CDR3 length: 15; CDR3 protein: CASSYGSVMNTEAFF; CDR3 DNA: TGTGCCAGCAGTTACGGGAGCGTTATGAACACTGAAGCTTTCTTT
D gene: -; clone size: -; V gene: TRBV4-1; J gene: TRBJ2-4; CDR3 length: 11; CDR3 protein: CASSQGGDIAF; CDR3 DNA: TGCGCCAGCAGCCAAGGAGGCGATATAGCCTTC
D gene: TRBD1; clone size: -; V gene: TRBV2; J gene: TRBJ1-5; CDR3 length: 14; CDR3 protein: CAVGGDSKNQPQHF; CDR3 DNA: TGTGCCGTTGGAGGGGACAGCAAAAATCAGCCCCAGCATTTT